This T cell receptor beta chain came from a study of shared clonotypes between healthy human individuals. Study-wide results and caveats: Naive subsets typically showed greater estimated richness than memory subsets. Sequencing of the sorted subsets was shown by rarefaction to be incomplete despite large depth.

V gave up 2 bases and J gave up 4 bases; unmatched junction bases: 4. The CDR3 covers 15 residues. CDR1 is MGHRA and CDR2 is YSYEKL in the germline V gene. This clone showed up just once. Its matching antigen is unknown. Different DNA sequences within this sample yield the same CDR3. CD45RO-negative cells were positively selected for CCR7, leaving out terminally differentiated effector memory CD45RA+ cells. Each sample came from a Caucasian adult donor living in Nashville, Tennessee. Sequencing used immunoSEQ multiplex PCR; TCRdb keeps in-frame clones, though not all of them. The data show approximately 1.9 million clones, with roughly 93% seen just once and 1.5% to 2% held by the top ten.

The receptor was isolated from a man aged 18 to 35 in good health. Some clones in this sample may be carry-over from other donors' samples. This chain joins TRBV4-1 and TRBJ2-1, with 8 bases identical to TRBD2. The sample taken for sequencing was naive CD8+ T cells from PBMCs. The CDR3 nucleotides are TGCGCCAGCAGCCAAAGCGGGAGAGCTTACAATGAGCAGTTCTTC. This encodes CASSQSGRAYNEQFF.